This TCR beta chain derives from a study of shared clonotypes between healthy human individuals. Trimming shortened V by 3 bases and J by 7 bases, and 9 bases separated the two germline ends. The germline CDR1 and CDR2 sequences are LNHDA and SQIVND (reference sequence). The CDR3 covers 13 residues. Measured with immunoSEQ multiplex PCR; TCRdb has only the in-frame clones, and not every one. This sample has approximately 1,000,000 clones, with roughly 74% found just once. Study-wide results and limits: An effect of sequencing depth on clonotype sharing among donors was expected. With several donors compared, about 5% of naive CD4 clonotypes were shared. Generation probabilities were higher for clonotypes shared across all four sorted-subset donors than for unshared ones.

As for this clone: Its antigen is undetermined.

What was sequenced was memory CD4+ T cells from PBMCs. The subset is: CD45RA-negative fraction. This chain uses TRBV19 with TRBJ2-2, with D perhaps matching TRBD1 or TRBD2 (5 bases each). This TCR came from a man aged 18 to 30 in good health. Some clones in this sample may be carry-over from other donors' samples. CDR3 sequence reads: CASSMGVSGELFF. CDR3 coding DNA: TGTGCCAGTAGTATGGGGGTGAGCGGGGAGCTGTTTTTT.